One sample yielded the 11 T cell receptor beta chains listed below, sequenced in a study of a mutant IDH1 vaccine in newly diagnosed glioma. Their specific antigens are unknown. Time point meaning: week 11, during vaccination. Vaccination comprised doses that each held 300 ug of mutant IDH1 20-mer peptide, plus topical imiquimod. Measured with immunoSEQ multiplex PCR; TCRdb has only the in-frame clones, and not every one. This table has tens of thousands of clones, around 80% appearing once. The sequences come from PBMCs, collected from a glioma patient whose treatment included an IDH1 peptide vaccine. The receptors were gathered from a man aged 35 to 55 with glioma.

The V gene is TRBV30, the J gene TRBJ1-2; D is undetermined. Trimming removed 0 bases from V and 6 bases from J, with 29 bases in between. The CDR3 extends over 19 amino acids. The germline V gene encodes CDR1 GTSNPN and CDR2 SVGIG (reference sequence). The CDR3 loop reads CAWSVMDRQIPRVGDGYTF. In DNA form, the CDR3 reads TGTGCCTGGAGTGTAATGGATAGGCAGATTCCTAGGGTTGGGGATGGCTACACCTTC.

The CDR3 DNA sequence: TGTGCCAGCACAGAGAGCGCCGAGCTCTACGAGCAGTACGTC. Amino acids: CASTESAELYEQYV. The chain recombines TRBV2 with TRBJ2-7; D not resolved. Trimming shortened V by 7 bases and J by 3 bases, and 16 bases separated the two germline ends. This CDR3 comprises 14 residues. The germline V gene has CDR1 SNHLY and CDR2 FYNNEI.

The table lists this clone with a count of one. CDR3 sequence (DNA): TGTGCCAGCAGCTTAAGGAGGCGGGAGAATGAAAAACTGTTTTTT. This codes for CASSLRRRENEKLFF. The rearrangement joins TRBV5-5 to TRBJ1-4; no clear D gene. V was clipped by 2 bases and J by 5 bases, with 13 bases between them. The CDR3 spans 15 residues. CDR1 and CDR2 from the germline V gene are SGHKS and YYEKEE (reference sequence).

The rearrangement links TRBV6-5 to TRBJ1-2; 7 nucleotides agree with TRBD1. V trimming: 4 bases; J trimming: 5 bases; junction bases outside the gene matches: 7. The CDR3 is made up of 14 amino acids. The germline V gene has CDR1 MNHEY and CDR2 SVGAGI. CDR3 sequence: CASSSHRGAYGYTF. CDR3 sequence (DNA): TGTGCCAGCAGTTCCCACAGGGGCGCATATGGCTACACCTTC.

V is TRBV11-2 and J is TRBJ2-5; D assignment may be TRBD1 or TRBD2 (7 bases each). The germline gives CDR1 SGHAT, CDR2 FQNNGV. The CDR3 covers 15 residues. Trimming pared 4 bases from V and 5 bases from J, leaving 17 bases between. The CDR3 coding sequence is TGTGCCAGCAGCTCCTGGGGAGGGGGCGCCGAGACCCAGTACTTC. Residues: CASSSWGGGAETQYF.

This rearrangement joins TRBV7-6 to TRBJ2-5; D gene unclear. Germline CDR1 SGHVS, CDR2 FNYEAQ. V lost 2 bases and J lost 2, with 6 bases in between. This CDR3 region has 13 residues. The CDR3 here is CASSLPQQETQYF. In nucleotides, the CDR3 is TGTGCCAGCAGCTTACCCCAGCAAGAGACCCAGTACTTC.

J is TRBJ1-1 and V is TRBV23-1; D gene unclear. TRBV23-1 is an ORF, and what it does is uncertain. Deletions cut 1 base from V and 0 bases from J, with 15 bases between. The CDR3 runs to 17 residues. The CDR3 here is CASSQWIVRFLNTEAFF. DNA for the CDR3: TGCGCCAGCAGTCAATGGATTGTCCGATTCCTGAACACTGAAGCTTTCTTT.

CDR3 DNA: TGTGCCAGCAGCTTAAGTGGGGGACAATCGAGAGAGACCCAGTACTTC. Translating it yields CASSLSGGQSRETQYF. V and J are TRBV5-4 and TRBJ2-5; D possibly corresponds to TRBD1 (6 bases). Trimming removed 2 bases from V and 4 bases from J, with 18 bases in between. Per germline, CDR1 SGHNT and CDR2 YYREEE (reference sequence). This CDR3 is built from 16 residues. The full variable domain, its missing parts supplied by reference TRBV5-4 and TRBJ2-5, is ETGVTQSPTHLIKTRGQQVTLRCSSQSGHNTVSWYQQALGQGPQFIFQYYREEENGRGNFPPRFSGLQFPNYSSELNVNALELDDSALYLCASSLSGGQSRETQYFGPGTRLLVL.

CDR3 in amino acids: CASSRGTSGPGTQYF. The DNA for the CDR3 is TGTGCCAGCAGCAGGGGGACTAGCGGCCCAGGGACCCAGTACTTC. This chain links TRBV7-9 with TRBJ2-5, with 11 positions matching TRBD2. V lost 5 bases, J lost 7 bases, and 9 bases stayed unmatched. CDR3 length equals 15 residues. The germline gives CDR1 SEHNR, CDR2 FQNEAQ (reference sequence).

This clone was seen once. The chain carries TRBV25-1 and TRBJ2-7, with D unresolved. The V end lost 4 bases, the J end lost 7 bases, and 8 bases lay between the germline ends. Germline CDR1 reads MGHDK; CDR2 reads SYGVNS. The CDR3 runs 11 residues. The CDR3 loop is CASSALQEQYF. The CDR3 DNA reads TGTGCCAGCAGTGCCCTCCAGGAGCAGTACTTC.

This clone was detected only a few times. This chain uses TRBV11-3 with TRBJ1-2; 7 nucleotides line up with TRBD1. The CDR3 sequence is 14 residues long. CDR1 is SGHNT, CDR2 YENEEA, per germline. The ends lost 4 bases at V and 0 bases at J; junction bases unmatched: 2. DNA for the CDR3: TGTGCCAGCAGCTCCGGGACAGCTAACTATGGCTACACCTTC. Translating it yields CASSSGTANYGYTF.